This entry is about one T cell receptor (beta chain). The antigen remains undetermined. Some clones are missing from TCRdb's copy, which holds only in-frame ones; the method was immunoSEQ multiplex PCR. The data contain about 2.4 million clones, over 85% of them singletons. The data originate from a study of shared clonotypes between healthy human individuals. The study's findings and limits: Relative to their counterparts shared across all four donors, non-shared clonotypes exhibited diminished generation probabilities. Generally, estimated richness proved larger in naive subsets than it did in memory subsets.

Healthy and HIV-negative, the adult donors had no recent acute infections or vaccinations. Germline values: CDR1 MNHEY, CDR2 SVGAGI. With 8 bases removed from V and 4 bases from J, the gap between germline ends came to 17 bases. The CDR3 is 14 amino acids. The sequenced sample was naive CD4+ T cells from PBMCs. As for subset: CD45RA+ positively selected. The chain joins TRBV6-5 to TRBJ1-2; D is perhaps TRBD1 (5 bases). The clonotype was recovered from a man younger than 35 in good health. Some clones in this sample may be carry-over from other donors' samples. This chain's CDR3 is CASSVGAPSYGYTF. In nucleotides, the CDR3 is TGTGCCAGCTCGGTAGGGGCCCCGTCCTATGGCTACACCTTC.